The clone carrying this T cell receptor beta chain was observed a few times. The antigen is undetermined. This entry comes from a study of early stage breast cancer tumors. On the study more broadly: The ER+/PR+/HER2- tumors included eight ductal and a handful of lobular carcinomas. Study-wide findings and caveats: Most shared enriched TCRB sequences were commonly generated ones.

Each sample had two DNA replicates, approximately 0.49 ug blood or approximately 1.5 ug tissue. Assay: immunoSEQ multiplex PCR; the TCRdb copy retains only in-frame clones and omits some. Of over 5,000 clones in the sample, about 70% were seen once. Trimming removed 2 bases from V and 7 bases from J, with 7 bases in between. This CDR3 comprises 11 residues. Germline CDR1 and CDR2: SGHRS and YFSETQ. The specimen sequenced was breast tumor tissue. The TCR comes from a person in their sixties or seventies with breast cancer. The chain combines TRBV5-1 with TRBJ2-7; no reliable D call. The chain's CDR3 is CASSFVGEQYF. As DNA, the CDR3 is TGCGCCAGCAGCTTCGTGGGTGAGCAGTACTTC.